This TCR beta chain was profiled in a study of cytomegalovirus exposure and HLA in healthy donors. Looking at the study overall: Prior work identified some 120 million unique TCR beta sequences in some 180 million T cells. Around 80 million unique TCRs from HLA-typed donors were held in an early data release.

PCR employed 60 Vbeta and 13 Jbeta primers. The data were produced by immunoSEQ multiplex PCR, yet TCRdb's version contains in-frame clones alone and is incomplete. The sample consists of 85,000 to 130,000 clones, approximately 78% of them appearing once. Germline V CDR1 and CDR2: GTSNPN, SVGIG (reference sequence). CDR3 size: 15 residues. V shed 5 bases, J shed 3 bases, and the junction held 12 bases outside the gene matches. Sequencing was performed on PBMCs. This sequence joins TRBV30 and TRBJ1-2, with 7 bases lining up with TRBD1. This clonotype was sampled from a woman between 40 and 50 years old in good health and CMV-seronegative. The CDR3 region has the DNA TGTGCCTGGGGAGCTACGACAGGGTGGGACTATGGCTACACCTTC. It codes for CAWGATTGWDYGYTF.